A single T cell receptor (beta chain) is shown here with its context. Antigen specificity is unknown. The data derive from a study of glioma-infiltrating T cells after dendritic cell vaccination. For the study at large: Patients received autologous tumor lysate-pulsed dendritic cell vaccination between the early 2000s and the early 2010s. At biweekly intervals, patients got three intradermal dendritic cell vaccine injections. Broader study findings: Only a small number of patients had complete blood and tumor samples.

The time point was: after dendritic cell vaccination, including at tumor progression/relapse. Only patients with spare fresh-frozen tumor and over two years of follow-up were included. The germline V gene has CDR1 SGHRS and CDR2 YFSETQ. Trimming took 0 bases from V and 3 from J, leaving 9 bases between them. This CDR3 contains 14 residues. Assay: immunoSEQ multiplex PCR; the TCRdb copy retains only in-frame clones and omits some. The data contain approximately 92,000 clones, around 80% of them singletons. The receptor was derived from a human donor with glioblastoma. J is TRBJ2-5 and V is TRBV5-1; TRBD1 is a possible D gene (5 bases). Source: blood, taken after dendritic cell vaccination. The CDR3: CASSLVMTEETQYF. DNA for the CDR3: TGCGCCAGCAGCTTGGTGATGACAGAAGAGACCCAGTACTTC.